Below are 24 T cell receptor beta chains sequenced from a single sample in a study of blood T cells in healthy people across ages. Combining a sample-barcoded 5' primer with a J-beta primer mix, a second PCR ran for roughly 6 to 12 cycles. TCRdb re-derived calls from the 5' RACE reads in MiXCR, one entry per CDR3 protein. Of around 1,900,000 distinct CDR3 sequences listed, more than 35% are singletons. What was sequenced was blood. The receptors stem from a human donor in good health.

The chain links TRBV29-1 to TRBJ2-1, with 9 bases identical to TRBD2. The germline CDR1 and CDR2 sequences are SQVTM and ANQGSEA. The CDR3 is made up of 13 amino acids. Trimming removed 7 bases from V and 6 bases from J; junction bases left unmatched: 7. In nucleotides, the CDR3 is TGCAGCGCCCGCGGCGGGGGGGCCAATGAGCAGTTCTTC. Protein sequence: CSARGGGANEQFF.

In its sample, this clonotype was seen a few times. The chain carries TRBV3-1 and TRBJ2-7, with D unclear. In germline, CDR1 is LGHDT, CDR2 YNNKEL (reference sequence). The length of the CDR3 is 13 residues. V lost 4 bases and J 1 base, leaving 8 bases between the germline ends. This chain's CDR3 is CASSPDQSYEQYF. The DNA of the CDR3 is TGTGCCAGCAGCCCAGACCAGTCCTACGAGCAGTACTTC.

V usage is TRBV5-1 and J usage is TRBJ2-3, with D tentatively TRBD2 (5 bases). Germline CDR1 is SGHRS and CDR2 is YFSETQ. The CDR3 has 15 residues. V gave up 3 bases and J gave up 4 bases, with 15 bases separating them. CDR3 loop: CASSSILANPDTQYF. In DNA form, the CDR3 reads TGCGCCAGCAGCTCCATTCTAGCAAATCCAGATACGCAGTATTTT.

This clonotype came up a few times. The CDR3 DNA reads as TGTGCCAGCAGTCAGACGGGACTGAGCTACGAGCAGTACTTC. This gives the protein CASSQTGLSYEQYF. The genes are TRBV7-9 and TRBJ2-7; weak D call: TRBD2 (6 bases). Trimming took off 6 bases at V and 3 bases at J, with 15 bases between the two ends. Germline CDR1 reads SEHNR; CDR2 reads FQNEAQ (reference sequence). The CDR3 runs to 14 residues.

This sequence joins TRBV20-1 and TRBJ1-5; possible D gene TRBD1, 5 bases. The CDR3 covers 13 residues. Deletions cut 4 bases from V and 4 bases from J, with 11 bases between. CDR1 DFQATT and CDR2 SNEGSKA come from the germline V gene (reference sequence). CDR3 loop: CSANRFRNQPQHF. DNA for the CDR3: TGCAGTGCTAACAGGTTTCGTAATCAGCCCCAGCATTTT.

The CDR3 region has the DNA TGTGCCAGCAGCTTGATACAGGGTTTCGGGGATGAGCAGTTCTTC. This codes for CASSLIQGFGDEQFF. The chain has TRBV7-9 and TRBJ2-1, with D perhaps matching TRBD1 (6 bases). The CDR3 loop spans 15 amino acids. Trimming left V 3 bases short and J 8 bases short, with 17 bases between. Germline lookup yields CDR1 SEHNR and CDR2 FQNEAQ (reference sequence).

Ten or more counts support this clonotype. The chain links TRBV27 to TRBJ1-5, with D unresolved. The V and J ends lost 3 bases and 0 bases respectively, with 6 bases between them. Germline V CDR1 and CDR2: MNHEY, SMNVEV (reference sequence). This CDR3 is 14 amino acids long. In DNA, the CDR3 is TGTGCCAGCAGTTTGAGGGATAGCAATCAGCCCCAGCATTTT. This codes for CASSLRDSNQPQHF.

Only a few counts were recorded for this clonotype. The CDR3, as DNA: TGTGCCAGCAGTTTAGCGCTGGGGGGCACGGCTGGCTACACCTTC. This sequence encodes CASSLALGGTAGYTF. The V call is TRBV12-3 or TRBV12-4, the J call TRBJ1-2; D may be TRBD1 (6 bases). The CDR3 totals 15 residues. The V end was cut by 0 bases, the J end by 7 bases, with 15 bases between.

This chain links TRBV20-1 with TRBJ2-2; 9 nucleotides line up with TRBD2. The J segment lost 5 bases and the V segment lost 6 bases, leaving 7 bases of the junction unmatched. The CDR3 has 14 residues. Germline V gene sequence: CDR1 DFQATT, CDR2 SNEGSKA (reference sequence). Here the CDR3 DNA reads TGCAGTGCCAGACTAGCGGAGAGTACCGGGGAGCTGTTTTTT. It is translated as CSARLAESTGELFF.

This clonotype was found a few times. The V and J genes are TRBV11-2 and TRBJ2-5; possibly TRBD1 for D (6 bases). The V gene lost 0 bases and the J gene lost 5 bases, with 13 bases spanning the gap. Germline CDR1 is SGHAT and CDR2 is FQNNGV. The CDR3 covers 15 residues. In DNA, the CDR3 is TGTGCCAGCAGCTTAGACAGCCCAAGGGGGGAGACCCAGTACTTC. Its translation: CASSLDSPRGETQYF.

The rearrangement links TRBV7-9 to TRBJ2-1, with 11 bases lining up with TRBD2. Germline lookup yields CDR1 SEHNR and CDR2 FQNEAQ (reference sequence). J lost 7 bases, V lost 4 bases, and 9 bases had no gene match. This CDR3 is built from 16 residues. CDR3: CASSSTSGAPHNEQFF. The CDR3 bases are TGTGCCAGCAGCTCGACTAGCGGGGCTCCCCATAATGAGCAGTTCTTC.

The chain couples TRBV7-2 to TRBJ2-3; the match to TRBD2 covers 8 bases. Trimming at V came to 2 bases and at J to 0 bases, leaving 16 bases not matched to a gene. Germline CDR1 SGHTA, CDR2 FQGNSA. CDR3 size: 20 residues. The CDR3 region is CASSLLPGLAIQGSTDTQYF. CDR3 nucleotides: TGTGCCAGCAGCTTACTACCCGGACTAGCAATTCAAGGAAGCACAGATACGCAGTATTTT.

This clonotype was detected only once. V usage is TRBV11-2 and J usage is TRBJ2-4; tentatively, D is TRBD2 (6 bases). The assigned J gene may be wrong: the sequence end matches TRBJ2-5 better. The CDR3 contains 15 residues. Germline V lookup: CDR1 SGHAT, CDR2 FQNNGV. CDR3 DNA sequence: TGTGCCAGCAGTTCGGACTACGGGTCTTCTGAGACCCAGTACTTC. Protein: CASSSDYGSSETQYF.

This clonotype was seen a handful of times. This sequence joins TRBV7-2 and TRBJ2-1; maybe TRBD2 (7 bases). This CDR3 contains 14 residues. Trimming removed 8 bases at V and 0 bases at J, with 11 bases between. Germline V CDR1 and CDR2: SGHTA, FQGNSA. The CDR3 here is CASGGGLSYNEQFF. The CDR3 DNA is TGTGCCAGCGGCGGGGGCCTCTCCTACAATGAGCAGTTCTTC.

The chain carries TRBV28 and TRBJ2-5; weak D call: TRBD1 (6 bases). V was cut by 5 bases and J by 5 bases, with 15 bases left in between. The CDR3 has 14 residues. Per the germline V gene, CDR1 is MDHEN and CDR2 is SYDVKM. The CDR3: CASSPPSRGETQYF. The CDR3 DNA reads as TGTGCCAGCAGTCCCCCCTCCAGGGGTGAGACCCAGTACTTC. The full variable domain, rest sourced from reference TRBV28 and TRBJ2-5, is DVKVTQSSRYLVKRTGEKVFLECVQDMDHENMFWYRQDPGLGLRLIYFSYDVKMKEKGDIPEGYSVSREKKERFSLILESASTNQTSMYLCASSPPSRGETQYFGPGTRLLVL.

About this clonotype: One junction end disagrees with the germline gene, perhaps due to a read error. J is TRBJ2-3 and V is TRBV7-6; 7 bases are shared with TRBD2. Germline-derived CDR1 and CDR2 are SGHVS and FNYEAQ. The CDR3 sequence is 15 residues long. CDR3: CASSLEAGYTDMQYF. CDR3 nucleotides: TGTGCCAGCAGCTTAGAAGCGGGGTACACAGATATGCAGTATTTT.

The chain carries TRBV7-2 and TRBJ2-7, with 7 bases lining up with TRBD2. This CDR3 has 14 residues. CDR1 is SGHTA, CDR2 FQGNSA, per germline. Germline trimming cut 3 bases from V and 0 bases from J; bases unmatched to any gene: 2. The CDR3 reads CASSFGGFSYEQYF. The CDR3 DNA is TGTGCCAGCAGCTTCGGGGGGTTCTCCTACGAGCAGTACTTC.

This chain joins TRBV20-1 and TRBJ1-5; D is uncertain. The CDR3 consists of 13 residues. Trimming took 7 bases from V and 2 from J, leaving 12 bases between them. CDR1 and CDR2 (germline): DFQATT, SNEGSKA (reference sequence). The CDR3 sequence: CSVRMGGNQPQHF. The CDR3 nucleotides are TGCAGTGTCCGAATGGGAGGCAATCAGCCCCAGCATTTT.

This clonotype was seen a handful of times. The gene calls are TRBV2 and TRBJ2-5; TRBD1 aligns across 7 bases. The CDR3 runs 15 residues. Germline V CDR1 and CDR2: SNHLY, FYNNEI. Trimming removed 6 bases from V and 0 bases from J; junction bases left unmatched: 7. The CDR3 sequence is CASRAGTAYQETQYF. Written as DNA, the CDR3 is TGTGCCAGCAGGGCCGGGACAGCGTACCAAGAGACCCAGTACTTC.

The chain links TRBV29-1 to TRBJ2-1, with a weak D call TRBD2 (7 bases). With 0 bases removed from V and 4 bases from J, the gap between germline ends came to 16 bases. CDR3 length: 16 amino acids. Germline CDR1 SQVTM, CDR2 ANQGSEA. The CDR3 DNA is TGCAGCGTTGAAGATGGTGGGGGGGCATCTTACAATGAGCAGTTCTTC. Translated, it gives CSVEDGGGASYNEQFF.

This chain joins TRBV20-1 and TRBJ1-4, with D unresolved. V was clipped by 6 bases and J by 6 bases, with 8 bases between them. Germline CDR1 reads DFQATT; CDR2 reads SNEGSKA (reference sequence). The CDR3 has 11 residues. The CDR3 DNA reads TGCAGTGCGCAGGACGATGAAAAACTGTTTTTT. This gives the protein CSAQDDEKLFF.

CDR3 nucleotide sequence: TGTGCCAGCAGCCCCCACCCCTCCGGGGAGCTGTTTTTT. This translates into CASSPHPSGELFF. This rearrangement joins TRBV7-2 to TRBJ2-2; no reliable D call. V gave up 5 bases and J gave up 6 bases, with 10 bases separating them. Germline V lookup: CDR1 SGHTA, CDR2 FQGNSA. There are 13 residues in the CDR3.

This clonotype showed up just a few times. This chain links TRBV29-1 with TRBJ2-3; D may be TRBD1 (5 bases). Per the germline V gene, CDR1 is SQVTM and CDR2 is ANQGSEA. The CDR3 is 15 residues long. V shed 2 bases and J shed 3 bases, with 15 bases lying between them. The CDR3, as DNA: TGCAGCGTTGAACCGATGACAGATGAAACAGATACGCAGTATTTT. This gives the protein CSVEPMTDETDTQYF.

This clonotype was picked up one time. This chain links TRBV20-1 with TRBJ1-2, with D possibly matching TRBD1 (5 bases). The germline CDR1 and CDR2 sequences are DFQATT and SNEGSKA (reference sequence). V lost 1 base and J 5 bases, leaving 20 bases between the germline ends. The CDR3 loop spans 16 amino acids. The CDR3 spells CSARVGGRPIRYGYTF. DNA for the CDR3: TGCAGTGCTAGAGTTGGGGGTCGACCCATACGGTATGGCTACACCTTC.